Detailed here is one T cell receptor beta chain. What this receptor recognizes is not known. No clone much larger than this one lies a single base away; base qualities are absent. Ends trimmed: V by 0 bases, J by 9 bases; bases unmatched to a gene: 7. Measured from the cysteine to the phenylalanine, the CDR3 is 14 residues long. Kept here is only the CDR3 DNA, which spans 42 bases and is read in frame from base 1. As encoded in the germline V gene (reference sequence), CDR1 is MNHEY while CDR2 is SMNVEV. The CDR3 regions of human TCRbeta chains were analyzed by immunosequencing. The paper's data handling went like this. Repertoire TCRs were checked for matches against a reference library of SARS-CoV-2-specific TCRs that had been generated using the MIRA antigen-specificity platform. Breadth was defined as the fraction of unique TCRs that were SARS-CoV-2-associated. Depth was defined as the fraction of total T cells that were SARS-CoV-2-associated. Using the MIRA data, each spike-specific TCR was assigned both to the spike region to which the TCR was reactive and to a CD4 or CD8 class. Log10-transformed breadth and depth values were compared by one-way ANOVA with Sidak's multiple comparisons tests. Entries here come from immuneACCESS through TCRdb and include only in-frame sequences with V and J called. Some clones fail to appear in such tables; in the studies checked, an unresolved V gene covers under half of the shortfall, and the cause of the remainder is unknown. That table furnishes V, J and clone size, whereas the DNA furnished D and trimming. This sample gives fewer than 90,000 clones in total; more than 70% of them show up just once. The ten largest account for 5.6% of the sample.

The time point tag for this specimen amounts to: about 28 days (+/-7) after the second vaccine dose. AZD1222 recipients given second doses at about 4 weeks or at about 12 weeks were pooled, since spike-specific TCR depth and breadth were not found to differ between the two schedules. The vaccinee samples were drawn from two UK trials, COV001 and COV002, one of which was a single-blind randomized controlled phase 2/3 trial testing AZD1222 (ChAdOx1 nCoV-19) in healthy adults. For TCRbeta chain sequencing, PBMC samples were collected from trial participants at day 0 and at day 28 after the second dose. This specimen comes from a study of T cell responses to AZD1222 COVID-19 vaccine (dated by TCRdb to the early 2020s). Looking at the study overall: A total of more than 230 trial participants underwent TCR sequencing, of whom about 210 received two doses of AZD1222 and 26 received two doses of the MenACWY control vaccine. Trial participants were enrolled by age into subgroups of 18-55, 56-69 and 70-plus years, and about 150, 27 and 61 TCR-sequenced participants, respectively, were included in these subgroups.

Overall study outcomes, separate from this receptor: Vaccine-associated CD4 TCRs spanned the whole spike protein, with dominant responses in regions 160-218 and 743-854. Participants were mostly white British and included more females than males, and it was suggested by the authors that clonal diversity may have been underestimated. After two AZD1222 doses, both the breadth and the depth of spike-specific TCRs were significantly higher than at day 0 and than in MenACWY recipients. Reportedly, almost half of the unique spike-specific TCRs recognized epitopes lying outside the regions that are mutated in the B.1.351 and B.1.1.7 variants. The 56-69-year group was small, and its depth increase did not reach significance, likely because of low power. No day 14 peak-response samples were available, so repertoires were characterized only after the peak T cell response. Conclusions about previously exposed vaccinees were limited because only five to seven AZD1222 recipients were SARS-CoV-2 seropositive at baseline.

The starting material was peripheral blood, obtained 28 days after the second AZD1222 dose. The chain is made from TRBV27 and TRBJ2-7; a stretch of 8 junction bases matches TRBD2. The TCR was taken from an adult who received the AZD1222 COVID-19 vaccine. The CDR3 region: CASSLSRRGVAQYF. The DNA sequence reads TGTGCCAGCAGTTTATCGCGGCGGGGGGTAGCGCAGTACTTC.